These 7 T cell receptor beta chains share one sample of origin, sequenced in a study of cytomegalovirus exposure and HLA in healthy donors. Researchers ran the PCR with 60 Vbeta and 13 Jbeta primers. The protocol was immunoSEQ multiplex PCR, while the TCRdb copy is restricted to in-frame clones and leaves out a portion. The data show roughly 170,000 clones, 75% to 90% seen once. The source material was PBMCs. These receptors came from a woman aged 50 to 65 in good health and CMV-seropositive.

This clone was detected a few times. This CDR3 is CASSLGARGGQFF. CDR3 sequence (DNA): TGCGCCAGCAGCTTGGGGGCTCGCGGGGGGCAGTTCTTC. The V and J genes are TRBV5-1 and TRBJ2-1; 7 positions match TRBD2. Germline V gives CDR1 SGHRS, CDR2 YFSETQ. Trimming cost V 0 bases and J 12 bases; bases outside gene matches: 6. The length of the CDR3 is 13 residues.

The rearrangement uses TRBV5-1 and TRBJ1-2, with D possibly being TRBD1 (5 bases). This CDR3 is built from 13 residues. Germline CDR1 SGHRS, CDR2 YFSETQ. Trimming took 4 bases from V and 8 from J, leaving 15 bases between them. CDR3 sequence reads: CASSPSGAPGYTF. The DNA for the CDR3 is TGCGCCAGCAGCCCGAGCGGGGCCCCAGGCTACACCTTC. The full variable domain, rest sourced from reference TRBV5-1 and TRBJ1-2, is KAGVTQTPRYLIKTRGQQVTLSCSPISGHRSVSWYQQTPGQGLQFLFEYFSETQRNKGNFPGRFSGRQFSNSRSEMNVSTLELGDSALYLCASSPSGAPGYTFGSGTRLTVV.

J is TRBJ1-3 and V is TRBV18, with D maybe TRBD1 (5 bases). Deletions cut 0 bases from V and 0 bases from J, with 12 bases between. The CDR3 runs 17 residues. Germline V gene sequence: CDR1 KGHSH, CDR2 LQKENI. CDR3 sequence (DNA): TGTGCCAGCTCACCACCGGGGGGACGTTTCTCTGGAAACACCATATATTTT. It translates to CASSPPGGRFSGNTIYF.

This clone was observed once. The chain joins TRBV7-2 to TRBJ2-1, with 7 bases identical to TRBD1. J lost 2 bases, V lost 7 bases, and 11 bases had no gene match. The CDR3 length is 16 residues. CDR1 and CDR2 from the germline V gene are SGHTA and FQGNSA. This chain's CDR3 is CASILGGPGAYNEQFF. The CDR3 region has the DNA TGTGCCAGCATCCTAGGGGGCCCAGGGGCCTACAATGAGCAGTTCTTC.

This clone was recorded a few times. V and J are TRBV7-9 and TRBJ2-5, with no clear D. The J call could be wrong; TRBJ2-7 is a better fit for the DNA end. The germline gives CDR1 SEHNR, CDR2 FQNEAQ (reference sequence). This CDR3 contains 12 residues. This chain's CDR3 is CASSSASYEQYF. The CDR3 DNA is TGTGCCAGCAGCTCAGCGTCCTACGAGCAGTACTTC.

The genes are TRBV2 and TRBJ2-3; tentatively, D is TRBD2 (6 bases). Germline V gene data show CDR1 as SNHLY and CDR2 as FYNNEI. The CDR3 totals 14 residues. V was cut by 4 bases and J by 4 bases, with 12 bases left in between. The CDR3 sequence is CASSGRVASDTQYF. The CDR3 nucleotides read TGTGCCAGCAGTGGGAGGGTGGCTTCAGATACGCAGTATTTT.

The chain couples TRBV30 to TRBJ1-3, with no clear D. The CDR3 covers 13 residues. Germline lookup yields CDR1 GTSNPN and CDR2 SVGIG (reference sequence). The germline V and J ends were trimmed by 5 bases and 1 base, with 9 bases remaining between them. CDR3 in DNA: TGTGCCTGGTCAACTATGTCTGGAAACACCATATATTTT. It translates to CAWSTMSGNTIYF.